The 20 T cell receptor beta chains below were found in one sample sequenced in a study of CD8 T cells in ankylosing spondylitis. TCRdb itself ran the 5' RACE reads through MiXCR, one entry per CDR3 protein. The sample includes just over 350,000 distinct CDR3 sequences, 20% to 25% of them seen just once. The specimen was blood, either unsorted or a sorted T cell fraction (not recorded which). The receptors come from a male donor with ankylosing spondylitis or in good health (not recorded which).

V usage is TRBV3-1 and J usage is TRBJ2-5, with D possibly TRBD1 on 5 matching bases. This CDR3 contains 14 residues. V lost 3 bases and J 5 bases, leaving 13 bases between the germline ends. In germline, CDR1 is LGHDT, CDR2 YNNKEL (reference sequence). The CDR3 is CASSHMDKGETQYF. DNA of the CDR3: TGTGCCAGCAGCCACATGGACAAGGGGGAGACCCAGTACTTC.

The table lists this clonotype with a few counts. The rearrangement links TRBV30 to TRBJ2-1, with D maybe TRBD2 (6 bases). Between the trimmed V and J ends, which lost 0 bases and 9 bases, there was a span of 12 bases. The CDR3 totals 13 residues. Germline V CDR1 and CDR2: GTSNPN, SVGIG (reference sequence). CDR3 region: CAWSVPAGREQFF. CDR3 coding DNA: TGTGCCTGGAGTGTCCCAGCGGGCCGTGAGCAGTTCTTC.

In this sample, this clonotype turned up many times. The chain links TRBV4-1 to TRBJ2-7; D unclear. Germline V CDR1 and CDR2: MGHRA, YSYEKL. V shed 5 bases and J shed 2 bases, with 16 bases lying between them. The CDR3 spans 15 residues. The CDR3, as DNA: TGCGCCAGCAGCTACAGCTTCACGGTCGCCTACGAGCAGTACTTC. Translation: CASSYSFTVAYEQYF.

The J gene is TRBJ2-3, the V gene TRBV11-1; the D is unclear. Germline V CDR1 and CDR2: SGHAT, FQDESV (reference sequence). Trimming left V 1 base short and J 3 bases short, with 8 bases between. The CDR3 sequence is 14 residues long. The CDR3 region is CASSLGPTTDTQYF. For the CDR3, the DNA is TGTGCCAGCAGCTTAGGGCCGACTACAGATACGCAGTATTTT.

In this sample, this clonotype turned up many times. The CDR3 is CSARETSGFGEQYF. CDR3 DNA sequence: TGCAGTGCTAGGGAGACTAGCGGCTTTGGTGAGCAGTACTTC. The chain joins TRBV20-1 to TRBJ2-7, with 9 bases that match TRBD2. After removal of 3 bases from V and 7 bases from J, the junction contained 10 bases not matched to a gene. There are 14 residues in the CDR3. Germline V gives CDR1 DFQATT, CDR2 SNEGSKA (reference sequence).

This clonotype was seen a few times. This chain connects TRBV12-3 or TRBV12-4 to TRBJ2-7, with 8 bases lining up with TRBD1. This CDR3 has 15 residues. V lost 3 bases, J lost 5 bases, and 9 bases stayed unmatched. The CDR3 loop reads CASSFTGQGVDEQYF. The DNA of the CDR3 is TGTGCCAGCAGTTTTACAGGACAGGGAGTCGACGAGCAGTACTTC.

The table lists this clonotype with many counts. The rearrangement uses TRBV28 and TRBJ2-7; D is perhaps TRBD1 or TRBD2 (6 bases each). The length of the CDR3 is 14 residues. The germline V gene encodes CDR1 MDHEN and CDR2 SYDVKM. Deletions cut 2 bases from V and 7 bases from J, with 15 bases between. The CDR3 coding sequence is TGTGCCAGCAGTTTAGTGGCCGGGGGCGGTGAGCAGTACTTC. This sequence encodes CASSLVAGGGEQYF.

The chain is built from TRBV30 and TRBJ2-5; D is ambiguous. Trimming cost V 0 bases and J 3 bases, with 8 bases left between them. CDR3 length equals 13 residues. Germline CDR1 and CDR2: GTSNPN and SVGIG (reference sequence). The CDR3 bases are TGTGCCTGGAGTGTATTGCTTAAAGAGACCCAGTACTTC. Its protein is CAWSVLLKETQYF.

The rearrangement links TRBV27 to TRBJ2-1; 11 nucleotides agree with TRBD2. After removal of 3 bases from V and 0 bases from J, the junction contained 4 bases not matched to a gene. This CDR3 contains 17 residues. The V gene's germline CDR1 is MNHEY and CDR2 SMNVEV (reference sequence). This chain's CDR3 is CASSFSGGAYSYNEQFF. CDR3 nucleotide sequence: TGTGCCAGCAGTTTTAGCGGGGGGGCTTACTCCTACAATGAGCAGTTCTTC.

The V gene is TRBV27, the J gene TRBJ2-1; 8 nucleotides match TRBD2. Germline-derived CDR1 and CDR2 are MNHEY and SMNVEV (reference sequence). V trimming: 3 bases; J trimming: 9 bases; junction bases outside the gene matches: 4. The CDR3 runs to 13 residues. The CDR3 loop is CASSLGLESEQFF. The CDR3 nucleotides are TGTGCCAGCAGTTTGGGACTAGAATCTGAGCAGTTCTTC.

V is TRBV11-1 and J is TRBJ2-4; TRBD2 matches at 9 bases. Germline CDR1 reads SGHAT; CDR2 reads FQDESV (reference sequence). The V gene end was trimmed by 2 bases and the J gene end by 0 bases; junction bases not matched to a gene: 14. This CDR3 is built from 20 residues. The DNA of the CDR3 is TGTGCCAGCAGCTTATCCTTAGCGGGGGAGGAGTTAAGAGCCAAAAACATTCAGTACTTC. Translation: CASSLSLAGEELRAKNIQYF.

The rearrangement joins TRBV7-9 to TRBJ2-1; D is unclear. The germline CDR1 and CDR2 sequences are SEHNR and FQNEAQ (reference sequence). V lost 5 bases, J lost 3 bases, and 14 bases lay in between. This CDR3 spans 15 amino acids. The CDR3 spells CASSTDQQNYNEQFF. DNA of the CDR3: TGTGCCAGCAGCACCGACCAGCAGAACTACAATGAGCAGTTCTTC.

This clonotype was recorded at least ten times. J is TRBJ2-3 and V is TRBV3-1; no definite D call. V gave up 1 base and J gave up 0 bases, with 5 bases separating them. Germline loops: CDR1 LGHDT, CDR2 YNNKEL (reference sequence). This CDR3 has 14 amino acids. The CDR3 DNA is TGTGCCAGCAGCCAAGGGTCTAGCACAGATACGCAGTATTTT. Its translation is CASSQGSSTDTQYF.

This clonotype was observed a few times. The chain links TRBV9 to TRBJ1-4, with 8 bases fitting TRBD1. V lost 4 bases to trimming and J lost 4 bases; unmatched junction nucleotides: 6. The CDR3 covers 15 residues. Germline CDR1 is SGDLS and CDR2 is YYNGEE. CDR3 sequence (DNA): TGTGCCAGCAGCCCAGGGGACAGGAGTAATGAAAAACTGTTTTTT. It specifies CASSPGDRSNEKLFF.

The sample holds a few counts of this clonotype. This chain uses TRBV27 with TRBJ2-3; no firm D call. Trimming stripped 8 bases from V and 0 bases from J, with 15 bases between. The CDR3 runs to 15 residues. Germline V gene sequence: CDR1 MNHEY, CDR2 SMNVEV (reference sequence). For the CDR3, the DNA is TGTGCCAGCGCGCCGATAACCACTAGCACAGATACGCAGTATTTT. This translates into CASAPITTSTDTQYF.

This clonotype came up a few times. This chain connects TRBV4-2 to TRBJ1-2; D call uncertain. Germline CDR1 is LGHNA and CDR2 is YNFKEQ. Trimming removed 0 bases at V and 8 bases at J, with 7 bases between. The CDR3 totals 12 residues. The CDR3 here is CASSQETDGYTF. CDR3 nucleotides: TGTGCCAGCAGCCAAGAAACGGACGGCTACACCTTC.

This clonotype was seen more than once but under ten times. The chain combines TRBV20-1 with TRBJ2-7; the D gene is possibly TRBD1 (6 bases). The germline V and J ends were trimmed by 0 bases and 2 bases, with 14 bases remaining between them. From germline, CDR1 is DFQATT and CDR2 SNEGSKA (reference sequence). CDR3 length: 15 residues. Here the CDR3 reads CSARDTIQGTYEQYF. The DNA of the CDR3 is TGCAGTGCTAGAGACACCATACAGGGTACCTACGAGCAGTACTTC.

The rearrangement links TRBV27 to TRBJ2-7; D ambiguous. The V end lost 7 bases, the J end lost 0 bases, and 13 bases lay between the germline ends. The CDR3 contains 14 residues. Germline values: CDR1 MNHEY, CDR2 SMNVEV (reference sequence). CDR3 residues: CASTGRSSSYEQYF. The CDR3 DNA reads TGTGCCAGCACTGGTCGCTCGAGCTCCTACGAGCAGTACTTC.

The V gene is TRBV6-2 or TRBV6-3, the J gene TRBJ1-3; 7 bases align to TRBD1. The junction had 22 bases not matched to a gene; V was cut back by 4 bases and J by 1 base. Germline V gives CDR1 MNHEY, CDR2 SVGEGT. There are 21 residues in the CDR3. DNA for the CDR3: TGTGCCAGCAGTTCTCCCCTACCGGGACAGAGAGATCACACATCTGGAAACACCATATATTTT. Translation: CASSSPLPGQRDHTSGNTIYF.

The table lists this clonotype with a few counts. The chain carries TRBV4-1 and TRBJ2-1; 7 bases align to TRBD1. This CDR3 region has 16 residues. The V and J ends lost 0 bases and 6 bases, in that order; junction bases with no gene match: 8. Per the germline V gene, CDR1 is MGHRA and CDR2 is YSYEKL. The CDR3 sequence is CASSQEPPGTVNEQFF. CDR3 DNA sequence: TGCGCCAGCAGCCAAGAACCGCCGGGGACAGTCAATGAGCAGTTCTTC.